This T cell receptor (beta chain) was documented in a study of cytomegalovirus exposure and HLA in healthy donors (dated by TCRdb to 2016 to 2017). A note on the overall study: In an earlier analysis of 587 of the donors, under 300 Gb of sequence data and 100 million or so unique TCR beta sequences from 150 million to 200 million T cells were reported. HLA typing included class I and class II loci at four-digit resolution. The study aimed to test whether signatures of past pathogen exposure could be identified by cataloging public T cell receptors. In the later analysis, no new phenotypic data were used to find candidate immune exposures; instead, reliance was placed on TCR beta sequences and their occurrence across donors. Every repertoire in the discovery cohort had been generated on one and the same sequencing platform. Donor age, sex, ethnicity and CMV serostatus were compiled together with the repertoire data. A later genetic analysis took genome-wide SNP genotypes for about three fifths of the 666 donors and used that subset as a discovery cohort. Across 300 to 400 genotyped donors of the cohort, an average of approximately 240,000 unique TCR beta nucleotide sequences per donor were sequenced, and approximately 19% of those sequences were non-productive. The study combined high-throughput TCR immunosequencing, statistical association of individual TCRs with disease status, and machine learning to predict cytomegalovirus infection status. Of the roughly 390 genotyped donors, 65% to 90% were placed in the genetic ancestry cluster associated with self-reported Caucasian donors. To study patterns of TCR occurrence, a later analysis re-analyzed previously published TCR beta repertoires from several hundred donors and added high-resolution HLA genotyping. In addition to the first cohort of approximately 650 subjects, a separate validation cohort of 120 different subjects was used. An earlier analysis of a few hundred of the donors applied high-throughput TCR beta sequencing to assess whether each TCR beta V gene segment acted as functional or pseudogenic. Roughly 300 gigabases of sequencing data and 70 million to 100 million unique TCR sequences made up an early release that covered 500 to 700 HLA-typed donors. The study profiled the T cell repertoires of some 610 subjects by immunosequencing and related them to cytomegalovirus serostatus. Typing coverage varied by locus: roughly 620-640 donors for A, B, C, DRB1 and DQB1; approximately 520 for DQA1; about 590 for DPA1; roughly 450 for DPB1. Roughly 5 DR-DQ haplotypes were handled as single units for association and clustering, since linkage in the cohort was strong.

On this clone itself: Its antigen has not been determined.

The cohort consisted of 666 healthy bone marrow donors. All cohort members were sampled while nominally healthy, although unrecorded immune exposures were likely present. The donor was CMV seronegative and belonged to the group of around 400 seronegative cohort members. Each donor provided a peripheral blood sample, and peripheral blood mononuclear cells were used for TCR beta sequencing. The Qiagen DNeasy Blood Extraction Kit was used to extract genomic DNA from the blood cell samples. Libraries were built with the immunoSEQ multiplex PCR assay. For the multiplex PCR, a mixture combining 60 forward primers for TCR Vbeta segments and 13 reverse primers for TCR Jbeta segments was used. Amplification of the CDR3 region of rearranged TCR beta genes was performed with a multiplex PCR assay on genomic DNA. On the Illumina HiSeq System, the amplified TCR beta libraries were sequenced as 87-base-pair reads. Per the authors' processing: Across the roughly 700 repertoires, a later analysis counted roughly 84 million unique TCR beta chains, around 10 million of which were shared by at least two donors. A nearest-neighbor algorithm error-corrected the raw reads and collapsed the reads into unique sequences, merging closely related sequences to remove PCR and sequencing errors. CDR3 sequences were aligned to IMGT reference sequences to assign V, D and J gene segments. For a sequence to be retained, at least a six-nucleotide match to both a V gene segment and a J gene segment was required. Rearrangements were classified as productive when the CDR3 lacked stop codons and remained in frame with V and J, and all other rearrangements were classified as non-productive. CDR3 was defined by IMGT convention, running from the second conserved V-encoded cysteine to the conserved J-encoded phenylalanine. The earlier analysis of about 640 of the donors excluded any sequence lacking an unambiguous match to a single V gene segment. In an earlier analysis of about 590 of the donors, a V segment was called functional when productive rearrangements were above 56.7%, and segregating when the standard deviation between donors exceeded 5%. A statistical classification framework was built to diagnose cytomegalovirus status from the catalog of TCR beta chain sequences. V and J gene assignment, in a later analysis, came from comparing TCR nucleotide sequences with IMGT/GENE-DB human TR gene sequences. In a later analysis, CDR3 sequences and most-parsimonious VDJ recombination scenarios were assigned using the TCRdist pipeline. In a later analysis, every TCR beta chain was defined by the combination of its CDR3 amino acid sequence and its V-gene family, and reads without a unique V-gene family were dropped. As a way to deal with suspected cross-contamination and a sequencing artifact, a later analysis dropped over 550 nucleotide sequences that were highly shared and had low generation probability. In a later analysis, a clonal expansion index was calculated for each public chain from normalized within-repertoire ranks of inferred template counts. In a later analysis, generation probabilities were computed with a VDJ recombination model fitted to out-of-frame rearrangements, and the resulting probabilities were checked against IGoR. A later analysis scored TCR-TCR, TCR-HLA and TCR-CMV co-occurrence with hypergeometric tests, applying a repertoire-size bias correction to TCR pairs. False discovery rates were estimated in a later analysis by permuting HLA or CMV assignments 20 times. In a later analysis, co-occurring TCRs were grouped with DBSCAN, and TCRdist sequence similarity was added when clustering was performed within HLA-allele-positive subsets. Repertoires with fewer than 30,000 or more than 120,000 public chains, plus five repertoires with anomalous nucleotide sharing, were excluded from co-occurrence clustering. TCRdb retrieved this table from immuneACCESS and kept in-frame rearrangements only. Not all clones are present; in checked studies, unresolved V genes account for under half, and no reason is known for the remainder. V, J and clone size derive from that table, while D and trimming were established from the DNA sequence. The sample table gives some 70,000 clones. The ten largest clones represent about 0.83% of the sample.

Overall study outcomes, separate from this receptor: In both the original and validation cohorts, the classifier was reported to diagnose cytomegalovirus status with high specificity and sensitivity. In a later analysis, 15,000 to 20,000 TCR beta sequences were associated with specific HLA alleles at a false discovery rate of 0.05. When HLA alleles, especially DR and DQ, strongly co-occurred, attributing TCR associations to individual alleles was difficult. According to a later analysis, parvovirus B19, influenza, CMV and Epstein-Barr virus appeared linked to several top co-occurrence clusters. Some IMGT-functional V segments, including TRBV6-2 and TRBV6-3, could not be told apart with the 87-base-pair reads, so those segments were excluded. According to the authors, the approach could potentially be generalized to other disease states and immunological phenotypes. In a later analysis, TCR association rates were found to vary across HLA loci, with the most associated TCRs seen for DRB1 alleles and the fewest for HLA-C alleles. In this cohort, only TCR beta chains were sequenced, and detectable features were limited by the absence of alpha or paired-chain data. HLA typing was unavailable for some donors at each locus, so association tests used only the typed subset. V-gene and J-gene trimming of TCR beta chains was associated with a missense DCLRE1C variant in a later genetic analysis, and the association was replicated in an independent cohort. In a later genetic analysis, fewer N-insertions in productive TCRs were reported among donors in an Asian-associated ancestry cluster than the 666-donor mean. Linkage disequilibrium might explain the correlated functional status among segregating V segments, but an unknown experimental factor could not be ruled out. Across donors, most TCR sequences were observed very rarely, whereas some public TCRs were present in many individuals. A later analysis found that most CMV-associated TCR beta chains appeared HLA-restricted, with HLA associations seemingly driven largely by CMV exposure. In an earlier analysis of several hundred of the donors, most TCR beta V segments were observed in productive rearrangements about 90% or about 30% of the time, broadly matching IMGT annotations. Three of the identified cytomegalovirus-associated TCR beta chains were confirmed in vitro to be specific for cytomegalovirus antigens. The study listed approximately 150 TCR beta chains as associated with cytomegalovirus. A cluster of highly shared sequence variants was judged likely to represent a technical artifact of the sequencing pipeline. Sequencing depth was assumed to be roughly uniform across donors in the presence/absence analyses, though that assumption may not hold. Immune exposure information for the cohort was limited to CMV serostatus. A further reported finding was that TCR beta sequences accurately predicted the HLA-A and HLA-B alleles for most subjects in the first cohort. The earlier analysis of 587 of the donors excluded seventeen rarely observed V segments, including chromosome 9 orphons, because counts were too low. In a later analysis, HLA-associated TCR beta chains showed more clonal expansion and lower generation probabilities than non-associated chains that were equally common.

The germline V gene encodes CDR1 SGHAT and CDR2 FQNNGV. At the junction V is shortened by 5 bases and J by 5 bases, with 12 bases in between. Including cysteine and phenylalanine, the CDR3 has 13 amino acids. Left in the record is the CDR3 DNA by itself, 39 bases read in frame from the first base. The source material was PBMCs. Recombination linked TRBV11-2 to TRBJ1-2; the D gene cannot be named for sure. This TCR came from a boy aged 10-17 years in good health and CMV-seronegative. CDR3 loop: CASSAKGGYGYTF. Here is the DNA: TGTGCCAGCAGCGCGAAGGGAGGATATGGCTACACCTTC.